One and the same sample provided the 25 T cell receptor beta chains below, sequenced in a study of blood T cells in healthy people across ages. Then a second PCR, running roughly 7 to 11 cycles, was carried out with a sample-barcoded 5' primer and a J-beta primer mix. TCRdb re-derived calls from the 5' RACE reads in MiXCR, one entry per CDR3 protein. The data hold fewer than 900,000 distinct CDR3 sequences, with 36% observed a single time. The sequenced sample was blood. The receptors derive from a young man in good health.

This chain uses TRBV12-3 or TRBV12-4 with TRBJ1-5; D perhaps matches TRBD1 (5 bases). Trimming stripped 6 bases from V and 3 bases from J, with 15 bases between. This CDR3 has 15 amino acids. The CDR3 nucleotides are TGTGCCAGCAGGGAGGGCCCAGGGTTCAATCAGCCCCAGCATTTT. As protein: CASREGPGFNQPQHF.

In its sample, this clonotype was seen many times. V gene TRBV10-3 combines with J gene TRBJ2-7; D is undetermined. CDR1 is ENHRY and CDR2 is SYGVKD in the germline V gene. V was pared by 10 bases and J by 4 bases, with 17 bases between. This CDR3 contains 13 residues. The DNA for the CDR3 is TGTGCCACCCTCCGGCTAGACTTATACGAGCAGTACTTC. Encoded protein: CATLRLDLYEQYF.

CDR3 region: CASSRRTGTGGRTGELFF. Written as DNA, the CDR3 is TGTGCCAGCAGTCGTAGAACCGGGACAGGGGGCCGCACCGGGGAGCTGTTTTTT. The genes are TRBV12-3 or TRBV12-4 and TRBJ2-2; 12 nucleotides align to TRBD1. CDR3 length: 18 amino acids. V trimming: 5 bases; J trimming: 4 bases; junction bases outside the gene matches: 11.

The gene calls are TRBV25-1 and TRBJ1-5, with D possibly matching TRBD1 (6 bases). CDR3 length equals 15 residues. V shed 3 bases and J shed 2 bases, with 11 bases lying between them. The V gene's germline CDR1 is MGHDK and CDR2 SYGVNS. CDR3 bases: TGTGCCAGCAGTGATACGGGGGCAGGCAATCAGCCCCAGCATTTT. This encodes CASSDTGAGNQPQHF.

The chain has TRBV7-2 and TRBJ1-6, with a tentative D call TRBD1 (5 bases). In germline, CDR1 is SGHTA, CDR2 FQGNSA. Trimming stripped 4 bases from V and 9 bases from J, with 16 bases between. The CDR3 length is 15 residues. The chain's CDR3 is CASSSTDSLSSPLHF. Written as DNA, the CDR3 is TGTGCCAGCAGCTCGACCGACAGCCTGAGTTCACCCCTCCACTTT. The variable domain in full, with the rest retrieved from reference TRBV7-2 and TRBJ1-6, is GAGVSQSPSNKVTEKGKDVELRCDPISGHTALYWYRQSLGQGLEFLIYFQGNSAPDKSGLPSDRFSAERTGGSVSTLTIQRTQQEDSAVYLCASSSTDSLSSPLHFGNGTRLTVT.

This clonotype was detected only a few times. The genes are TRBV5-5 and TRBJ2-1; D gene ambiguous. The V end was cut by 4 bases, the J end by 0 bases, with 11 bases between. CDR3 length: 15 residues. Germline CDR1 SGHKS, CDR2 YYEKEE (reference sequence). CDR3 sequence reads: CASSTTVSSYNEQFF. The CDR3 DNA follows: TGTGCCAGCAGCACGACTGTTAGCTCCTACAATGAGCAGTTCTTC.

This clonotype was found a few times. In DNA, the CDR3 is TGCAGTGCTCCCCGACTAGCGGTCAGCTCCTACAATGAGCAGTACTTC. As protein: CSAPRLAVSSYNEQYF. The chain couples TRBV20-1 to TRBJ2-1; 9 nucleotides align to TRBD2. The DNA end favors TRBJ2-7, so the J call may be wrong. CDR3 length equals 16 residues. The germline CDR1 and CDR2 sequences are DFQATT and SNEGSKA (reference sequence).

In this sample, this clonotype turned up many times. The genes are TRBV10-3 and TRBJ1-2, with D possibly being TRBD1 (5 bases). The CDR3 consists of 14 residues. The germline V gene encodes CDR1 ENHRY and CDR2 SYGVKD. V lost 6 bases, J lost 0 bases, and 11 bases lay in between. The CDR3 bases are TGTGCCATCAGCGCCGGGACGACTAACTATGGCTACACCTTC. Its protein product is CAISAGTTNYGYTF.

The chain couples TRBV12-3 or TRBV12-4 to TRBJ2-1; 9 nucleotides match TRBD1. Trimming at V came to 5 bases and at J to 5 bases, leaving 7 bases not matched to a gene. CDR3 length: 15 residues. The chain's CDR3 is CASSLGTGFNNEQFF. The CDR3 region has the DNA TGTGCCAGCAGTCTAGGGACAGGGTTTAACAATGAGCAGTTCTTC.

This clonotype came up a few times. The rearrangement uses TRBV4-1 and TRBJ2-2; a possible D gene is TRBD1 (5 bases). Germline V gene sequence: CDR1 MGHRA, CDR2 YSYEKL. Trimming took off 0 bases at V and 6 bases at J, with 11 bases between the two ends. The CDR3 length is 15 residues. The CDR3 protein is CASSQESRVSGELFF. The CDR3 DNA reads TGCGCCAGCAGCCAAGAGTCCAGGGTATCCGGGGAGCTGTTTTTT.

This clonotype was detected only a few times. DNA for the CDR3: TGCGCCACCCGGCCCTCGGGAGGCTACGAGCAGTACTTC. This translates into CATRPSGGYEQYF. The chain recombines TRBV5-1 with TRBJ2-7, with 7 bases aligning to TRBD2. This CDR3 region has 13 residues. V gave up 9 bases and J gave up 3 bases; unmatched junction bases: 9. CDR1 and CDR2 from the germline V gene are SGHRS and YFSETQ.

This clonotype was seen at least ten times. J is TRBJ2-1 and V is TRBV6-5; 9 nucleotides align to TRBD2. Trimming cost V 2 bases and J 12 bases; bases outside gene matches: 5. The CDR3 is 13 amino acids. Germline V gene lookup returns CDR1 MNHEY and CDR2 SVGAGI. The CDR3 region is CASSYGASGAQFF. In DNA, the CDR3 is TGTGCCAGCAGTTACGGGGCTAGCGGGGCGCAGTTCTTC.

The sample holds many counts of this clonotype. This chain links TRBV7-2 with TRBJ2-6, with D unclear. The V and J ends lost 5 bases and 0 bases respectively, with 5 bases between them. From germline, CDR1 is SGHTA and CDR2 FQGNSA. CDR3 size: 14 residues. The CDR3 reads CASSPDSGANVLTF. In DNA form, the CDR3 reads TGTGCCAGCAGCCCAGACTCTGGGGCCAACGTCCTGACTTTC.

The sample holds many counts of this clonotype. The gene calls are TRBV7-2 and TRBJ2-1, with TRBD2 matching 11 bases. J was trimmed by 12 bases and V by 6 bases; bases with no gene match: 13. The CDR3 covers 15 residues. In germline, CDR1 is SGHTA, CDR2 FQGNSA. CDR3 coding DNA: TGTGCCAGCAGACTCCCTAGCGGGGGGTCCTTAGGGCAGTTCTTC. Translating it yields CASRLPSGGSLGQFF.

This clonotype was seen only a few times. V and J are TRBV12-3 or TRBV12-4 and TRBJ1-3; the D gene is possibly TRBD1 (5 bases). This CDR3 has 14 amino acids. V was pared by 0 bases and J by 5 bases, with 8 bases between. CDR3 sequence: CASSLAQGRNTIYF. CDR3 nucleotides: TGTGCCAGCAGTTTAGCGCAGGGAAGAAACACCATATATTTT.

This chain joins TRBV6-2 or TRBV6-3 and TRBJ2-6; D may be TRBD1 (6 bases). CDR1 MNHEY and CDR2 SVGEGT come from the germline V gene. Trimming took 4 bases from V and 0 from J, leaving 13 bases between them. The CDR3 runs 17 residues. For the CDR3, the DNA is TGTGCCAGCAGTTCGACAGGCCCGTTCTCTGGGGCCAACGTCCTGACTTTC. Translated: CASSSTGPFSGANVLTF.

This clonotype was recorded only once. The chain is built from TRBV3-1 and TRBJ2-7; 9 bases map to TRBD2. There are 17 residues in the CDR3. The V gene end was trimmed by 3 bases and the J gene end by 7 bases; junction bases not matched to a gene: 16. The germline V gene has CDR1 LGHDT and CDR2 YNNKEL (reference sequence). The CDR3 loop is CASSHTIAGALRNEQYF. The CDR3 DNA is TGTGCCAGCAGCCACACCATAGCGGGGGCCCTTCGGAATGAGCAGTACTTC.

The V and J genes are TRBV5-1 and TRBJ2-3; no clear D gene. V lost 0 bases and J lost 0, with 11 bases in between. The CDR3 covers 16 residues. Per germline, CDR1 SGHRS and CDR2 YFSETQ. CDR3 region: CASSLDSPSSTDTQYF. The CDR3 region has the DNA TGCGCCAGCAGCTTGGACAGCCCAAGTAGCACAGATACGCAGTATTTT.

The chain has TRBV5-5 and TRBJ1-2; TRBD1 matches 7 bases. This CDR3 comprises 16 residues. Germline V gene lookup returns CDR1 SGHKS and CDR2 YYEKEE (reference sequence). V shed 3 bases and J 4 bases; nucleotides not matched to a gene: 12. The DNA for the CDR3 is TGTGCCAGCAGCTCGAACCTGCAGGGGGTAGGCTATGGCTACACCTTC. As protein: CASSSNLQGVGYGYTF. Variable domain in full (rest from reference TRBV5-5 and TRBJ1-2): DAGVTQSPTHLIKTRGQQVTLRCSPISGHKSVSWYQQVLGQGPQFIFQYYEKEERGRGNFPDRFSARQFPNYSSELNVNALLLGDSALYLCASSSNLQGVGYGYTFGSGTRLTVV.

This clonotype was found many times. The CDR3 loop reads CASSRFSGQGTQYF. The CDR3 region has the DNA TGTGCCAGCAGTAGATTTAGCGGCCAGGGGACCCAGTACTTC. The chain combines TRBV12-3 or TRBV12-4 with TRBJ2-5; D is perhaps TRBD2 (6 bases). The V end was cut by 5 bases, the J end by 7 bases, with 17 bases between. The CDR3 is made up of 14 amino acids.

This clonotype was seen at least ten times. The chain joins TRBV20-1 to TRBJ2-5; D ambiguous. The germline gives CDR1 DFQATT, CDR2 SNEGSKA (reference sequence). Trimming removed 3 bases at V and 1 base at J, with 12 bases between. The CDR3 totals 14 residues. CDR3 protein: CSARDPWSQETQYF. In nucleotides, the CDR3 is TGCAGTGCTAGGGACCCGTGGAGCCAAGAGACCCAGTACTTC.

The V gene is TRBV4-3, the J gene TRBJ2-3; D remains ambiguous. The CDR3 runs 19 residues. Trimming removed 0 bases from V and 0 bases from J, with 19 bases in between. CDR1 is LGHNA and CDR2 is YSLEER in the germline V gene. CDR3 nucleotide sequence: TGCGCCAGCAGCCAAGATAGCTCTCCTACTAATCCTAGCACAGATACGCAGTATTTT. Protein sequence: CASSQDSSPTNPSTDTQYF.

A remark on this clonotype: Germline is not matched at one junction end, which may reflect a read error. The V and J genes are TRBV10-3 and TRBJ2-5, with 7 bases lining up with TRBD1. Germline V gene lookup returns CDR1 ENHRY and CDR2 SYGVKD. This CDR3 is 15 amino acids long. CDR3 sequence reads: CAVSATRDSQETQYF. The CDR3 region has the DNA TGTGCCGTCAGTGCAACCCGGGACAGTCAAGAGACCCAGTACTTC.

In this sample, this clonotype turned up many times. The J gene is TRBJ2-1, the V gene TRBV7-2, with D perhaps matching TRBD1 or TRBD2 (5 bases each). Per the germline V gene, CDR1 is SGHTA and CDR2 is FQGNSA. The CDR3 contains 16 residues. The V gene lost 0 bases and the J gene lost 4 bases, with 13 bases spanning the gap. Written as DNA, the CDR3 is TGTGCCAGCAGCTTAGCGGGGACGGCGGAGTACAATGAGCAGTTCTTC. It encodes CASSLAGTAEYNEQFF.

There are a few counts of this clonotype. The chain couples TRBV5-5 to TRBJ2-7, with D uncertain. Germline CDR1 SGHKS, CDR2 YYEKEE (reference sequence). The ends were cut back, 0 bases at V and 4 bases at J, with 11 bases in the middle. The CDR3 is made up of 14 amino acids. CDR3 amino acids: CASSLGGSEYEQYF. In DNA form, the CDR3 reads TGTGCCAGCAGCTTGGGAGGCAGCGAATACGAGCAGTACTTC.